This entry lists 31 T cell receptor beta chains sequenced from one sample in a study of beta chain features in type 1 diabetes. Study-wide points: Significant though moderate, a shortening of TCRB CDR3s appeared in all four CD4+ subsets of Type 1 diabetes patients.

The investigators reverse transcribed all of the isolated RNA, so they sequenced expressed TCRB transcripts. Profiled with immunoSEQ multiplex PCR; TCRdb holds only in-frame clones, not every one. The sample carries roughly 150,000 clones, 7.8% recorded once. Their antigen targets remain unknown. Sequenced sample: central memory CD4+ T cells from blood. Source of these receptors: a woman between 40 and 50 years old with type 1 diabetes.

J is TRBJ2-6 and V is TRBV28; D not certain. Trimming took 4 bases from V and 0 from J, leaving 10 bases between them. The CDR3 is made up of 16 amino acids. CDR1 and CDR2 (germline): MDHEN, SYDVKM. This CDR3 is CASSSPTASGANVLTF. CDR3 sequence (DNA): TGTGCCAGCAGTTCACCTACAGCCTCTGGGGCCAACGTCCTGACTTTC.

The CDR3 loop reads CASSVIRGEKLFF. CDR3 coding DNA: TGTGCCAGCAGCGTGATCCGGGGTGAAAAACTGTTTTTT. The J gene is TRBJ1-4, the V gene TRBV7-9; D call uncertain. V was clipped by 5 bases and J by 7 bases, with 11 bases between them. The CDR3 loop spans 13 amino acids. Germline CDR1 is SEHNR and CDR2 is FQNEAQ (reference sequence).

The J gene is TRBJ1-2, the V gene TRBV5-1; 9 bases match TRBD1. Trimming removed 0 bases from V and 6 bases from J; junction bases left unmatched: 9. CDR3 size: 16 residues. CDR1 is SGHRS and CDR2 is YFSETQ in the germline V gene. The CDR3 protein is CASSLEGQGWRDGYTF. The CDR3, as DNA: TGCGCCAGCAGCTTGGAGGGACAGGGTTGGAGGGATGGCTACACCTTC.

This clone occurred a few times. The CDR3 loop reads CAIRGERGWTYEQYF. CDR3 nucleotides: TGTGCCATCAGGGGGGAAAGGGGGTGGACCTACGAGCAGTACTTC. The chain joins TRBV10-3 to TRBJ2-7, with D perhaps matching TRBD1 (6 bases). The CDR3 has 15 residues. V was cut by 6 bases and J by 2 bases, with 17 bases left in between. CDR1 ENHRY and CDR2 SYGVKD come from the germline V gene.

CDR3 in amino acids: CASSSLTGGRGDTQYF. The CDR3 DNA reads TGTGCCAGCAGCTCCCTGACAGGGGGCCGCGGAGATACGCAGTATTTT. J is TRBJ2-3 and V is TRBV7-2; TRBD1 matches 10 bases. Germline CDR1 is SGHTA and CDR2 is FQGNSA. CDR3 length equals 16 residues. J was trimmed by 5 bases and V by 4 bases; bases with no gene match: 9.

The V gene is TRBV5-1, the J gene TRBJ2-3; 9 bases map to TRBD2. Germline assignment: CDR1 SGHRS and CDR2 YFSETQ. The CDR3 is made up of 17 amino acids. V lost 2 bases, J lost 0 bases, and 7 bases stayed unmatched. The CDR3 spells CASSFGGRVTSTDTQYF. CDR3 nucleotides: TGCGCCAGCAGCTTTGGCGGGAGGGTAACTAGCACAGATACGCAGTATTTT.

J is TRBJ1-1 and V is TRBV29-1; perhaps TRBD1 as D (6 bases). The V gene lost 1 base and the J gene lost 2 bases, with 8 bases spanning the gap. CDR1 SQVTM and CDR2 ANQGSEA come from the germline V gene. The CDR3 contains 13 residues. The CDR3 reads CSVEVRGNTEAFF. As DNA, the CDR3 is TGCAGCGTTGAAGTCAGGGGAAACACTGAAGCTTTCTTT.

This clone was recorded a few times. The chain employs TRBV2 and TRBJ1-5; D is perhaps TRBD1 (5 bases). CDR3 length equals 15 residues. Germline lookup yields CDR1 SNHLY and CDR2 FYNNEI. The V end lost 4 bases, the J end lost 1 base, and 11 bases lay between the germline ends. CDR3 protein: CASSGGTMSNQPQHF. The CDR3 DNA follows: TGTGCCAGCAGTGGGGGCACTATGAGCAATCAGCCCCAGCATTTT.

This clone was counted a single time. The rearrangement uses TRBV4-2 and TRBJ1-2; TRBD1 aligns across 7 bases. Germline loops: CDR1 LGHNA, CDR2 YNFKEQ. CDR3 length: 15 residues. V dropped 4 bases and J dropped 2; count of bases not matched to a gene: 7. CDR3 nucleotide sequence: TGTGCCAGCAGCCCGGGACAGCCTTCAAACTATGGCTACACCTTC. It is translated as CASSPGQPSNYGYTF.

This clone was observed many times. V usage is TRBV16 and J usage is TRBJ1-2, with D uncertain. Deletions cut 4 bases from V and 11 bases from J, with 23 bases between. The CDR3 runs 15 residues. Germline V CDR1 and CDR2: KGHSY, FQNENV. CDR3 coding DNA: TGTGCCAGCAGCCTTTGGGTCCCCAACCTATCCAGGTACACCTTC. Translated, it gives CASSLWVPNLSRYTF.

This chain connects TRBV7-8 to TRBJ2-3; possible D gene TRBD1, 5 bases. The germline V gene has CDR1 SGHVS and CDR2 FQNEAQ. Trimming stripped 6 bases from V and 0 bases from J, with 10 bases between. The CDR3 runs 14 residues. The chain's CDR3 is CASRDTTSTDTQYF. CDR3 nucleotides: TGTGCCAGCAGGGACACCACTAGCACAGATACGCAGTATTTT.

There are a few counts of this clone. The chain couples TRBV28 to TRBJ2-3; D uncertain. CDR3 size: 15 residues. V shed 3 bases and J shed 7 bases, with 17 bases lying between them. CDR1 and CDR2 (germline): MDHEN, SYDVKM. CDR3 sequence (DNA): TGTGCCAGCAGTTTTACCGCCCCTCCACTTCATACGCAGTATTTT. Residues: CASSFTAPPLHTQYF. The full variable domain, completed using reference TRBV28 and TRBJ2-3, is DVKVTQSSRYLVKRTGEKVFLECVQDMDHENMFWYRQDPGLGLRLIYFSYDVKMKEKGDIPEGYSVSREKKERFSLILESASTNQTSMYLCASSFTAPPLHTQYFGPGTRLTVL.

The chain recombines TRBV6-6 with TRBJ2-3; 7 positions match TRBD2. V shed 0 bases and J 3 bases; nucleotides not matched to a gene: 0. The CDR3 sequence is 14 residues long. The V gene's germline CDR1 is MNHNY and CDR2 SVGAGI (reference sequence). The CDR3 protein is CASSYSGRTDTQYF. CDR3 coding DNA: TGTGCCAGCAGTTACTCCGGGAGGACAGATACGCAGTATTTT.

The chain employs TRBV5-4 and TRBJ2-3; tentatively, D is TRBD2 (6 bases). CDR1 SGHNT and CDR2 YYREEE come from the germline V gene (reference sequence). There are 17 residues in the CDR3. The V gene lost 3 bases and the J gene lost 0 bases, with 17 bases spanning the gap. For the CDR3, the DNA is TGTGCCAGCAGCTCCAGAACCAGCGGGCTTAGCACAGATACGCAGTATTTT. It is translated as CASSSRTSGLSTDTQYF. Looking up the rest from reference TRBV5-4 and TRBJ2-3 gives the full variable domain: ETGVTQSPTHLIKTRGQQVTLRCSSQSGHNTVSWYQQALGQGPQFIFQYYREEENGRGNFPPRFSGLQFPNYSSELNVNALELDDSALYLCASSSRTSGLSTDTQYFGPGTRLTVL.

This clone has only a few counts. The V gene is TRBV7-2, the J gene TRBJ2-1; 16 nucleotides agree with TRBD2. After removal of 7 bases from V and 8 bases from J, the junction contained 11 bases not matched to a gene. CDR1 is SGHTA and CDR2 is FQGNSA in the germline V gene. This CDR3 has 17 amino acids. The CDR3 DNA sequence: TGTGCCAGCACTCCGGGACTAGCGGGAGGGCCAAGGTATGAGCAGTTCTTC. Amino acids: CASTPGLAGGPRYEQFF.

This clone was observed a handful of times. CDR3 coding DNA: TGTGCCAGCAGCTTCACCAGGGGGACGAACACTGAAGCTTTCTTT. Its protein is CASSFTRGTNTEAFF. The V and J genes are TRBV5-4 and TRBJ1-1; 7 bases fit TRBD1. CDR1 is SGHNT, CDR2 YYREEE, per germline (reference sequence). V lost 2 bases and J lost 1; bases outside the gene matches: 5. The CDR3 has 15 amino acids.

The chain links TRBV5-4 to TRBJ2-2; D is perhaps TRBD1 (5 bases). The CDR3 has 14 amino acids. In germline, CDR1 is SGHNT, CDR2 YYREEE (reference sequence). The ends were cut back, 2 bases at V and 4 bases at J, with 9 bases in the middle. This CDR3 reads CASSFRQGTGELFF. CDR3 nucleotide sequence: TGTGCCAGCAGCTTCAGGCAGGGCACCGGGGAGCTGTTTTTT. The variable domain in full, completed from reference TRBV5-4 and TRBJ2-2, reads ETGVTQSPTHLIKTRGQQVTLRCSSQSGHNTVSWYQQALGQGPQFIFQYYREEENGRGNFPPRFSGLQFPNYSSELNVNALELDDSALYLCASSFRQGTGELFFGEGSRLTVL.

This clone was seen a handful of times. The same CDR3 is also encoded by other DNA sequences in this sample. The CDR3 protein is CASSLDSNYEQYF. The DNA of the CDR3 is TGTGCCAGCAGTTTGGACAGTAACTACGAGCAGTACTTC. The rearrangement uses TRBV6-6 and TRBJ2-7, with TRBD1 as a possible D gene (6 bases). Germline-derived CDR1 and CDR2 are MNHNY and SVGAGI (reference sequence). This CDR3 region has 13 residues. Trimming pared 4 bases from V and 3 bases from J, leaving 10 bases between.

The V gene is TRBV18, the J gene TRBJ1-5, with D perhaps matching TRBD1 (6 bases). From germline, CDR1 is KGHSH and CDR2 LQKENI. V was trimmed by 3 bases and J by 3 bases, leaving 12 bases between them. The CDR3 loop spans 15 amino acids. As DNA, the CDR3 is TGTGCCAGCTCACCTAATCGACAGGTCAATCAGCCCCAGCATTTT. Translated: CASSPNRQVNQPQHF.

In this sample, this clone turned up a few times. The CDR3 protein is CASSFGQNNSPLHF. In DNA, the CDR3 is TGCGCCAGCAGCTTCGGACAGAATAATTCACCCCTCCACTTT. V and J are TRBV5-1 and TRBJ1-6; tentative D call: TRBD1 (6 bases). There are 14 residues in the CDR3. Per the germline V gene, CDR1 is SGHRS and CDR2 is YFSETQ. Deletions cut 2 bases from V and 5 bases from J, with 8 bases between.

This clone has more than one count but fewer than ten. The chain employs TRBV30 and TRBJ1-4; TRBD1 agrees at 10 bases. Germline V gene sequence: CDR1 GTSNPN, CDR2 SVGIG (reference sequence). The V gene end was trimmed by 2 bases and the J gene end by 3 bases; junction bases not matched to a gene: 3. The CDR3 extends over 15 amino acids. The CDR3 reads CAWSRQGAANEKLFF. The CDR3 DNA is TGTGCCTGGAGTCGACAGGGGGCTGCTAATGAAAAACTGTTTTTT.

This clone was seen a few times. This chain uses TRBV9 with TRBJ2-6; 7 bases align to TRBD1. Germline CDR1 SGDLS, CDR2 YYNGEE. V lost 2 bases to trimming and J lost 0 bases; unmatched junction nucleotides: 2. This CDR3 has 16 residues. The CDR3 sequence is CASSVGQTSGANVLTF. CDR3 nucleotide sequence: TGTGCCAGCAGCGTGGGACAGACCTCTGGGGCCAACGTCCTGACTTTC.

The genes are TRBV18 and TRBJ2-7, with D possibly matching TRBD1 (5 bases). The ends were cut back, 1 base at V and 3 bases at J, with 10 bases in the middle. CDR1 KGHSH and CDR2 LQKENI come from the germline V gene. This CDR3 region has 14 residues. The CDR3 protein is CASSPRGTGYEQYF. The CDR3, as DNA: TGTGCCAGCTCACCACGGGGCACAGGCTACGAGCAGTACTTC.

This clone was counted between two and nine times. The J gene is TRBJ1-2, the V gene TRBV28; perhaps TRBD1 as D (5 bases). Germline V CDR1 and CDR2: MDHEN, SYDVKM. The CDR3 length is 14 residues. Trimming cost V 3 bases and J 8 bases, with 16 bases left between them. CDR3 coding DNA: TGTGCCAGCAGTTTGCAGGGCAGTTTGAGAGGCTACACCTTC. This gives the protein CASSLQGSLRGYTF.

The J gene is TRBJ1-6, the V gene TRBV18, with a tentative D call TRBD1 (5 bases). V was clipped by 3 bases and J by 5 bases, with 11 bases between them. The CDR3 spans 15 residues. Germline V gene lookup returns CDR1 KGHSH and CDR2 LQKENI. The CDR3, as DNA: TGTGCCAGCTCACCTCGGGGGATAGATAATTCACCCCTCCACTTT. Protein product: CASSPRGIDNSPLHF.

This clone showed up just a few times. CDR3 DNA sequence: TGTGCCAGCACCTACAGGGGGAGCTCCTACAATGAGCAGTTCTTC. Translated: CASTYRGSSYNEQFF. J is TRBJ2-1 and V is TRBV11-2; 8 bases line up with TRBD1. V trimming: 7 bases; J trimming: 0 bases; junction bases outside the gene matches: 5. Germline CDR1 reads SGHAT; CDR2 reads FQNNGV. The CDR3 spans 15 residues.

This rearrangement joins TRBV10-3 to TRBJ1-1, with 8 bases lining up with TRBD1. The length of the CDR3 is 13 residues. CDR1 is ENHRY, CDR2 SYGVKD, per germline. The trim removed 2 bases at V and 5 bases at J, leaving 1 base unmatched. DNA of the CDR3: TGTGCCATCAGTGAGCAGGGGGCAACTGAAGCTTTCTTT. Protein product: CAISEQGATEAFF.

The chain uses TRBV4-3 and TRBJ2-1, with D possibly being TRBD1 (7 bases). CDR1 is LGHNA, CDR2 YSLEER, per germline. The CDR3 loop spans 17 amino acids. The V and J ends lost 4 bases and 8 bases respectively, with 24 bases between them. CDR3 in amino acids: CASSPSGGTRGRYEQFF. CDR3 bases: TGCGCCAGCAGCCCCTCAGGGGGGACCCGGGGACGGTATGAGCAGTTCTTC.

This clone was picked up many times. The rearrangement uses TRBV4-1 and TRBJ2-1; 9 bases are a match to TRBD2. Germline lookup yields CDR1 MGHRA and CDR2 YSYEKL. The CDR3 consists of 16 residues. V trimming: 4 bases; J trimming: 7 bases; junction bases outside the gene matches: 11. The CDR3 sequence: CASSRDSGGIRNEQFF. In nucleotides, the CDR3 is TGCGCCAGCAGCCGGGATAGCGGGGGAATCCGGAATGAGCAGTTCTTC.

The table lists this clone with many counts. The junction differs from germline at one of its ends, possibly a read error. Additional DNA sequences in this sample encode the identical CDR3. V and J are TRBV5-1 and TRBJ2-5; D might be TRBD2 (6 bases). This CDR3 has 14 residues. The germline V gene encodes CDR1 SGHRS and CDR2 YFSETQ. The CDR3 DNA follows: TGTGCCAGCAGCTTGGTGGCGGGGTCAGGGACCCAGTACTTC. Amino acid sequence: CASSLVAGSGTQYF. The full variable domain, its missing parts supplied by reference TRBV5-1 and TRBJ2-5, is KAGVTQTPRYLIKTRGQQVTLSCSPISGHRSVSWYQQTPGQGLQFLFEYFSETQRNKGNFPGRFSGRQFSNSRSEMNVSTLELGDSALYLCASSLVAGSGTQYFGPGTRLLVL.

This chain joins TRBV5-1 and TRBJ2-3; 7 nucleotides agree with TRBD1. The V gene end was trimmed by 5 bases and the J gene end by 2 bases; junction bases not matched to a gene: 8. This CDR3 spans 15 amino acids. CDR1 and CDR2 from the germline V gene are SGHRS and YFSETQ. CDR3 sequence (DNA): TGCGCCAGCAGTTCCGACAGGGCTATCACAGATACGCAGTATTTT. It specifies CASSSDRAITDTQYF.